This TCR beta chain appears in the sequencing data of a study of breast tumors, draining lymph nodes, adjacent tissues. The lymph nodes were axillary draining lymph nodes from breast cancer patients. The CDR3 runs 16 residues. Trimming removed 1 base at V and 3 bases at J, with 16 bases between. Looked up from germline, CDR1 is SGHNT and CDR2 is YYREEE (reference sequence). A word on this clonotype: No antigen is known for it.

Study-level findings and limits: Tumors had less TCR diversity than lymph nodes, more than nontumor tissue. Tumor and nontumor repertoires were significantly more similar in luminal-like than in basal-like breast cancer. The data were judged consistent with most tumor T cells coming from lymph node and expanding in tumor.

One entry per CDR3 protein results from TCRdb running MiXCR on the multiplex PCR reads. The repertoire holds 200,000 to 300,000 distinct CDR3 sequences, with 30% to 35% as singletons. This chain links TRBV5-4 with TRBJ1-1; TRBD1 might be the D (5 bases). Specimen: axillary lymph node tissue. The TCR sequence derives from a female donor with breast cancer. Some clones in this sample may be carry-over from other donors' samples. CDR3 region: CASSLYQGLWDTEAFF. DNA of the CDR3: TGTGCCAGCAGCTTGTATCAGGGTTTATGGGACACTGAAGCTTTCTTT.